This TCR beta chain was profiled in a study of blood T cell repertoires in COVID-19. About the study: COVID-19 samples collected from the United States, Italy and Spain covered acute and convalescent phases. From T cells, B-cell-depleted T cells, or PBMCs came the material, which was cDNA or gDNA.

This clone showed up just once. As processed by the authors: It was from reference gene primer amplification that nucleated cell counts were estimated. The repertoire was sequenced with immunoSEQ multiplex PCR; TCRdb's copy has only in-frame clones and lacks some. Clone size and the V and J calls come from that table; the DNA yielded D and trimming. The profile shows tens of thousands of clones, 82% of them singletons. This clonotype originated in a woman in her sixties with acute or convalescent COVID-19. The material sequenced was peripheral blood.

In DNA form, the CDR3 reads TGCGCCAGCAGCTCGGACACTTATGGCTACACCTTC. It codes for CASSSDTYGYTF. The chain is built from TRBV5-1 and TRBJ1-2, with D possibly matching TRBD1 (5 bases). The germline V gene encodes CDR1 SGHRS and CDR2 YFSETQ. The CDR3 extends over 12 amino acids. Trimming removed 3 bases at V and 5 bases at J, with 8 bases between.